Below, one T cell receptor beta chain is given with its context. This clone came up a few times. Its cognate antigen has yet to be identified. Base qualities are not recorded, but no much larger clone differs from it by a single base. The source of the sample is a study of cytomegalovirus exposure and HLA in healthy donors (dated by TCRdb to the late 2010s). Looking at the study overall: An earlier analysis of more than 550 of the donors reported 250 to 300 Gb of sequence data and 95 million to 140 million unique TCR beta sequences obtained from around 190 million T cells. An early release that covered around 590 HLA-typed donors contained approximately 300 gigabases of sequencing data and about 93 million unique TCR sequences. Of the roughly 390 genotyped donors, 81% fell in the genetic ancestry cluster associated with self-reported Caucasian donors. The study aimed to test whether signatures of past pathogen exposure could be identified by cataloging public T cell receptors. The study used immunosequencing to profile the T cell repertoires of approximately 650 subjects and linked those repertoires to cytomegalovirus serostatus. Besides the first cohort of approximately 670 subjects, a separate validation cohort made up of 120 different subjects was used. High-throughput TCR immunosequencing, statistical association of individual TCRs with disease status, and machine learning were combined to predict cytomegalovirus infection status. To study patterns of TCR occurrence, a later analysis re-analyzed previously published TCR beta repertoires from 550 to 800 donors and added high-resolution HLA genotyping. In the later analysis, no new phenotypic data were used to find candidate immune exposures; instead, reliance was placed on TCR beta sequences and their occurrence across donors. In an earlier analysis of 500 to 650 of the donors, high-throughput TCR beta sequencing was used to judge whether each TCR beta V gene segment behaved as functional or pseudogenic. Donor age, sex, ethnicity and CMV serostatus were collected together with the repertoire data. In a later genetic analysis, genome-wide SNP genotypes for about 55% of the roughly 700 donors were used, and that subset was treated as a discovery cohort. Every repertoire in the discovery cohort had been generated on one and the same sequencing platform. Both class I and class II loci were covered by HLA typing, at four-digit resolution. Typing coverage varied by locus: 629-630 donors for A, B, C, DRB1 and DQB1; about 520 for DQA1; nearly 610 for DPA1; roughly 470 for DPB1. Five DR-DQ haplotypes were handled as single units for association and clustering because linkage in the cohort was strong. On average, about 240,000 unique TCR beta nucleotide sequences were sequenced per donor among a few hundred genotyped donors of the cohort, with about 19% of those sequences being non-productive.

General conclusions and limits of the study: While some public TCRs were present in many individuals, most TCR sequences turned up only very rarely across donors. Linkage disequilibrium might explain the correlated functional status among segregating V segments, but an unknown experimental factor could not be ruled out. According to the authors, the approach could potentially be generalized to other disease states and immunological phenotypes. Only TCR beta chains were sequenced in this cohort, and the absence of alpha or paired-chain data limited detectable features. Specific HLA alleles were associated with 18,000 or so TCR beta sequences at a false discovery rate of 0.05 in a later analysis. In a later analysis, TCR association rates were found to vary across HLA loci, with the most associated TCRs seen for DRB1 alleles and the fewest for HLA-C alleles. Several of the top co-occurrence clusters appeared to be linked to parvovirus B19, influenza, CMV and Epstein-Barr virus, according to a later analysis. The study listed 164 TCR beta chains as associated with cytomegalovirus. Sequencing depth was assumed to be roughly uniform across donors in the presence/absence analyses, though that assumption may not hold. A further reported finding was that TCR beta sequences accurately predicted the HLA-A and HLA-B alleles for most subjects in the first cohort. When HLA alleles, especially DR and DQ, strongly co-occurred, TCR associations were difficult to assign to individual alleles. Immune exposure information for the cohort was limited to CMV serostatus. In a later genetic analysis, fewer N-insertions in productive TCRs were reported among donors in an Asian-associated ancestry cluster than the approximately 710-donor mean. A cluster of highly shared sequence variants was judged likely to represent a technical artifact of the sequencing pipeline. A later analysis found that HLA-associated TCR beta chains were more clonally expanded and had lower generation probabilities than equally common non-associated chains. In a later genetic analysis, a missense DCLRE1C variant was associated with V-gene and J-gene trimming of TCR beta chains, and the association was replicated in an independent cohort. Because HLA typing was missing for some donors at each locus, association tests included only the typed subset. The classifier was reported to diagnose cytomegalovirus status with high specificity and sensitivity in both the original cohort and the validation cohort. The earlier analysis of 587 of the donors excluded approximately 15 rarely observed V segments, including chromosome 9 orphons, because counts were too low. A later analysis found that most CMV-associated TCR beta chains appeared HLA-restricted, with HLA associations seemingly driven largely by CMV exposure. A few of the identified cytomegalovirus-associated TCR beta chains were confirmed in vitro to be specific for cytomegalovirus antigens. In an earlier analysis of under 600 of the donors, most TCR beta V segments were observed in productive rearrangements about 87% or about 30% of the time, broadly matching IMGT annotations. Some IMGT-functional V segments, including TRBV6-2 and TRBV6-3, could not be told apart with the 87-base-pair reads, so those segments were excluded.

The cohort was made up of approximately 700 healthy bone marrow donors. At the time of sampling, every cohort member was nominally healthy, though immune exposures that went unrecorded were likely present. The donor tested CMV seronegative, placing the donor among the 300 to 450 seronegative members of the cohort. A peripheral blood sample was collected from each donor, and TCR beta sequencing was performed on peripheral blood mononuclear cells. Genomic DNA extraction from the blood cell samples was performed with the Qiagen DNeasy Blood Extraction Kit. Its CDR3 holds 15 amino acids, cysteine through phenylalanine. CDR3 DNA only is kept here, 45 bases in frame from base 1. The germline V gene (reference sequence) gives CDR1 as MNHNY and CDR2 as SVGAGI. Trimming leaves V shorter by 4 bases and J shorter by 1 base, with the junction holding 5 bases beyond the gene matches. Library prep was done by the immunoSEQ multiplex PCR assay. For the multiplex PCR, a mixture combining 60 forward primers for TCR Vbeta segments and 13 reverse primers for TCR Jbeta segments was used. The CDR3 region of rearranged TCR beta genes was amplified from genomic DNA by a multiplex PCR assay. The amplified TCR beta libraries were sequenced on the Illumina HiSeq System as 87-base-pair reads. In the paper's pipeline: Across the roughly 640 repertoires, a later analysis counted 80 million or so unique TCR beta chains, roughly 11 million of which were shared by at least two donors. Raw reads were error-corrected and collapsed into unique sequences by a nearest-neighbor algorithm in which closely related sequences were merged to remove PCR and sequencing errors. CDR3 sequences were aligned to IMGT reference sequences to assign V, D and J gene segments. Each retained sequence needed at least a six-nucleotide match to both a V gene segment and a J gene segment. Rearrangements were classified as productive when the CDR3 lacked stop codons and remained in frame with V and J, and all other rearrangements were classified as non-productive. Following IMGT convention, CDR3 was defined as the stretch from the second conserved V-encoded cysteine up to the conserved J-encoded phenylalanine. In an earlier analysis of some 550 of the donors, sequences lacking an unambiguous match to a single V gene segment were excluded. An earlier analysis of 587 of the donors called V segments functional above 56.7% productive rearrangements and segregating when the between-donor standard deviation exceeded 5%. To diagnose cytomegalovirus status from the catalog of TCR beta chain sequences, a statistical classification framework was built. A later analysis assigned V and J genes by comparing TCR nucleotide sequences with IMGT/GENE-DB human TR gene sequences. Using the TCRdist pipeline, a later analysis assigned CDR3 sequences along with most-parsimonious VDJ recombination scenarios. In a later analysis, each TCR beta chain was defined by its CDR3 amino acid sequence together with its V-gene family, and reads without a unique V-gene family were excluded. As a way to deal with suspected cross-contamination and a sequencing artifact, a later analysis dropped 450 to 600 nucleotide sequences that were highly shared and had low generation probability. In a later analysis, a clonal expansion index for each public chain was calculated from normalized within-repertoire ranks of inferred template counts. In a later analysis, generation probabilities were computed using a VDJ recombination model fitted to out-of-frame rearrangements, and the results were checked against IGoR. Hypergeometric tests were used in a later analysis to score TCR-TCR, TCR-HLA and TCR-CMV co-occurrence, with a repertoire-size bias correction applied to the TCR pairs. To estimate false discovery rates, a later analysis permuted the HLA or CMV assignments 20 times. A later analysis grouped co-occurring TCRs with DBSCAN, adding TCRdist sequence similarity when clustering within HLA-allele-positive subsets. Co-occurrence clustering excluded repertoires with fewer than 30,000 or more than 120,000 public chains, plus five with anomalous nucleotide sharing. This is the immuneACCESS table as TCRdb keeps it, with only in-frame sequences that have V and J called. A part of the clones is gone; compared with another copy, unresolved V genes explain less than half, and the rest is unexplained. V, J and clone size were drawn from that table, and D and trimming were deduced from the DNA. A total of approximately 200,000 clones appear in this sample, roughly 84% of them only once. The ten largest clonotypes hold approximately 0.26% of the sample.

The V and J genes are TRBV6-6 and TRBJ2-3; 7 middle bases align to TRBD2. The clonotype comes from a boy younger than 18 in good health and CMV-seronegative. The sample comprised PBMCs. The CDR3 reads CASSSSGIRTDTQYF. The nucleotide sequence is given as TGTGCCAGCAGTTCCAGCGGGATTCGCACAGATACGCAGTATTTT.